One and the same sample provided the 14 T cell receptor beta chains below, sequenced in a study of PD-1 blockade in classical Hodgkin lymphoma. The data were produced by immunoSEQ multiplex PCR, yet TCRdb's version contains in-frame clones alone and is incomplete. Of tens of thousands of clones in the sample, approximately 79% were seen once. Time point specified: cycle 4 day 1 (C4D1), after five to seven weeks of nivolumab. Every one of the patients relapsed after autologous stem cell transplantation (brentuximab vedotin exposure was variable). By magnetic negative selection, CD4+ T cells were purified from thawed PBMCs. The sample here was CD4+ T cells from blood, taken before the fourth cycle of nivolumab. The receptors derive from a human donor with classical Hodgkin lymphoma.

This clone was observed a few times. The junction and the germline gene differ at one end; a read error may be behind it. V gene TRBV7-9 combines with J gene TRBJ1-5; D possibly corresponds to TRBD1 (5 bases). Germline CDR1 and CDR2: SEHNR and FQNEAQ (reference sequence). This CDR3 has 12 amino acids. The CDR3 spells CASSLARGYPIF. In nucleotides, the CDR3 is TGTGCCAGCAGCTTAGCCCGGGGCTACCCCATTTTT.

Here the CDR3 reads CASSFWGRSGANVLTF. DNA of the CDR3: TGTGCCAGCAGCTTCTGGGGGAGGTCCGGGGCCAACGTCCTGACTTTC. This chain joins TRBV11-1 and TRBJ2-6, with a possible D match to TRBD2 (6 bases). The CDR3 runs 16 residues. The V end was cut by 3 bases, the J end by 4 bases, with 13 bases between. Germline V lookup: CDR1 SGHAT, CDR2 FQDESV (reference sequence). Drawing the rest from reference TRBV11-1 and TRBJ2-6, the complete variable domain is EAEVAQSPRYKITEKSQAVAFWCDPISGHATLYWYRQILGQGPELLVQFQDESVVDDSQLPKDRFSAERLKGVDSTLKIQPAELGDSAMYLCASSFWGRSGANVLTFGAGSRLTVL.

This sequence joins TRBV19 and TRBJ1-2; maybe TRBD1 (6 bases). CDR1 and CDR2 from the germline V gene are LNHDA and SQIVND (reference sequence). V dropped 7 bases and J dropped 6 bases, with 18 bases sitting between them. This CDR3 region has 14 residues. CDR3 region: CASIPLGGADGYTF. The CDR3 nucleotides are TGTGCCAGTATCCCCTTGGGGGGGGCAGATGGCTACACCTTC.

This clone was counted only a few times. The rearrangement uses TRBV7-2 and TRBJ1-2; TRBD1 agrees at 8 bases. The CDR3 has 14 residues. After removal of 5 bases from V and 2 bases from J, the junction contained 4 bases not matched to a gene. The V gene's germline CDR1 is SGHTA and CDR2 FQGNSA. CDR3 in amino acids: CASSPQGGNYGYTF. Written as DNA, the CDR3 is TGTGCCAGCAGCCCACAGGGGGGGAACTATGGCTACACCTTC.

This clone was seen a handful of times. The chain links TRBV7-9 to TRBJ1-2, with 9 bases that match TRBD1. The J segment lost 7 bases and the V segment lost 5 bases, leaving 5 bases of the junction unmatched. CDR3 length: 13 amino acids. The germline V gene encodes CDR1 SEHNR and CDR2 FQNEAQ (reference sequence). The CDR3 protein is CASSQMGQGGYTF. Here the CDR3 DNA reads TGTGCCAGCAGCCAAATGGGACAGGGTGGCTACACCTTC.

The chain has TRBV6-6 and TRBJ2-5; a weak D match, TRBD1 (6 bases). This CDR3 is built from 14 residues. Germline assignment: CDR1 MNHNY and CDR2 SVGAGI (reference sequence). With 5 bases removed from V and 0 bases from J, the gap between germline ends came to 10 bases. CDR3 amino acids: CASSPRDNQETQYF. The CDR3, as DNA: TGTGCCAGCAGTCCTCGGGACAACCAAGAGACCCAGTACTTC.

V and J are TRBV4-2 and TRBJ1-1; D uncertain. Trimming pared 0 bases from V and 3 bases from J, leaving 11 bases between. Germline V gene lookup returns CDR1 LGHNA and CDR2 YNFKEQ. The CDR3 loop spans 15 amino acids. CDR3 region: CASSQDHGGYTEAFF. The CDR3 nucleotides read TGTGCCAGCAGCCAAGATCATGGCGGTTACACTGAAGCTTTCTTT.

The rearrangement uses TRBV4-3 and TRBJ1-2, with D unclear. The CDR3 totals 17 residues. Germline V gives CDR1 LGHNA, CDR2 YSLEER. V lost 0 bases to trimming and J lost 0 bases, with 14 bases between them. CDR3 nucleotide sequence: TGCGCCAGCAGCCAAGAAGGGAGTCCCCGAGCTAACTATGGCTACACCTTC. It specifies CASSQEGSPRANYGYTF.

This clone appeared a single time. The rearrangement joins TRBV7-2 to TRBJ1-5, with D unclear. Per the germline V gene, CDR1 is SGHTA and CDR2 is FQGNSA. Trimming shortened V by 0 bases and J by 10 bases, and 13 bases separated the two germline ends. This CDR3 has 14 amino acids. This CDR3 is CASSLAQWGTPQHF. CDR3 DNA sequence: TGTGCCAGCAGCTTAGCGCAGTGGGGAACTCCCCAGCATTTT.

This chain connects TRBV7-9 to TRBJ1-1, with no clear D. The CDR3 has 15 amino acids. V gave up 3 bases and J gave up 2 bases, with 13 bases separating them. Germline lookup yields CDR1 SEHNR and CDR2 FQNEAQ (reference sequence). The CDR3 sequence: CASSLTPPLNTEAFF. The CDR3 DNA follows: TGTGCCAGCAGCTTGACACCACCATTAAACACTGAAGCTTTCTTT.

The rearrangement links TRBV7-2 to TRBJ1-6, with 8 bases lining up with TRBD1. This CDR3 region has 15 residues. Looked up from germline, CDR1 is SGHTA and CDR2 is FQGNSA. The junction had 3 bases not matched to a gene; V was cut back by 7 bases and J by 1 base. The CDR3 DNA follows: TGTGCCAGCAAAGACAGGGGATCCTATAATTCACCCCTCCACTTT. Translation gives CASKDRGSYNSPLHF.

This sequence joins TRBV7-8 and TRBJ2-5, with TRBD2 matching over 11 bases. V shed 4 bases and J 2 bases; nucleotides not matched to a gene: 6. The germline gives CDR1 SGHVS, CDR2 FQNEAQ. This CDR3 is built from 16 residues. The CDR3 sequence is CASSSGLAGLQETQYF. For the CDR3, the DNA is TGTGCCAGCAGCTCCGGACTAGCGGGCCTACAAGAGACCCAGTACTTC.

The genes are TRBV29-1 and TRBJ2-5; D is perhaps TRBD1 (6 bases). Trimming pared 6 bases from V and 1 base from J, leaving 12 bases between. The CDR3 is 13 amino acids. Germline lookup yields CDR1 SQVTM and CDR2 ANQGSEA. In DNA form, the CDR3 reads TGCAGCGTCCGTGGACAGATCCAAGAGACCCAGTACTTC. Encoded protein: CSVRGQIQETQYF. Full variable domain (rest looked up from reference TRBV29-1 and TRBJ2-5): SAVISQKPSRDICQRGTSLTIQCQVDSQVTMMFWYRQQPGQSLTLIATANQGSEATYESGFVIDKFPISRPNLTFSTLTVSNMSPEDSSIYLCSVRGQIQETQYFGPGTRLLVL.

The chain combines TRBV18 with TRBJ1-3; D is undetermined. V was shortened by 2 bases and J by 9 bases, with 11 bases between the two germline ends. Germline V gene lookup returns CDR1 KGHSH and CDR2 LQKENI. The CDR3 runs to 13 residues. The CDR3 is CASSPSREGTIYF. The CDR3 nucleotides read TGTGCCAGCTCACCATCCCGTGAGGGCACCATATATTTT.